The rows below give T cell receptor beta chains drawn from one sample of a study of blood T cell repertoires in COVID-19. Clones were read by immunoSEQ multiplex PCR, and TCRdb kept only the in-frame ones, dropping some. The sample lists over 400,000 clones, 75% to 90% occurring once. Sequenced input: PBMCs or T cells enriched from blood (not recorded which). These receptors were taken from a woman in her sixties who had recovered from COVID-19. The CDR3 runs from the conserved cysteine through the conserved F or W. D genes are given only for firm matches. Where a row states a size, it is once, few, many or the class of an expanded clone; other rows omit it.

clone size	CDR3 length	D gene	V gene	J gene	CDR3 protein	CDR3 DNA
NA	16	TRBD2	TRBV4-1	TRBJ2-1	CASSQTGGSSYNEQFF	TGCGCCAGCAGCCAAACCGGGGGGAGCTCCTACAATGAGCAGTTCTTC
NA	14	NA	TRBV3-1/TRBV3-2	TRBJ1-2	CASSPKTLTGGYTF	TGTGCCAGCAGTCCCAAGACACTCACTGGGGGCTACACCTTC
NA	13	NA	TRBV7-9	TRBJ2-7	CASSAARRSEQYF	TGTGCCAGCAGCGCGGCCCGAAGAAGCGAGCAGTACTTC
NA	17	TRBD1	TRBV4-1	TRBJ1-2	CASSQADRGPLNYGYTF	TGCGCCAGCAGCCAAGCCGACAGGGGCCCACTCAACTATGGCTACACCTTC
NA	14	TRBD1	TRBV5-1	TRBJ1-5	CASSPGQGQQPQHF	TGCGCCAGCAGCCCGGGACAGGGTCAACAGCCCCAGCATTTT
NA	12	NA	TRBV7-2	TRBJ2-3	CASSLEPPPQYF	TGTGCCAGCAGCCTAGAGCCCCCGCCGCAGTATTTT
once	16	NA	TRBV29-1	TRBJ1-1	CSVQGQGLASGTEAFF	TGCAGCGTTCAGGGGCAGGGTCTAGCTTCGGGGACTGAAGCTTTCTTT
NA	18	TRBD2	TRBV11-2	TRBJ2-1	CASSLTPWLAGGRDEQFF	TGTGCCAGCAGCTTAACCCCGTGGCTAGCGGGGGGCCGCGATGAGCAGTTCTTC
few	13	NA	TRBV19	TRBJ2-7	CASSIGGNYEQYF	TGTGCCAGTAGTATCGGCGGCAACTACGAGCAGTACTTC
once	16	NA	TRBV19	TRBJ1-1	CASSIDRLLGNTEAFF	TGTGCCAGTAGTATAGACCGACTCTTGGGGAACACTGAAGCTTTCTTT